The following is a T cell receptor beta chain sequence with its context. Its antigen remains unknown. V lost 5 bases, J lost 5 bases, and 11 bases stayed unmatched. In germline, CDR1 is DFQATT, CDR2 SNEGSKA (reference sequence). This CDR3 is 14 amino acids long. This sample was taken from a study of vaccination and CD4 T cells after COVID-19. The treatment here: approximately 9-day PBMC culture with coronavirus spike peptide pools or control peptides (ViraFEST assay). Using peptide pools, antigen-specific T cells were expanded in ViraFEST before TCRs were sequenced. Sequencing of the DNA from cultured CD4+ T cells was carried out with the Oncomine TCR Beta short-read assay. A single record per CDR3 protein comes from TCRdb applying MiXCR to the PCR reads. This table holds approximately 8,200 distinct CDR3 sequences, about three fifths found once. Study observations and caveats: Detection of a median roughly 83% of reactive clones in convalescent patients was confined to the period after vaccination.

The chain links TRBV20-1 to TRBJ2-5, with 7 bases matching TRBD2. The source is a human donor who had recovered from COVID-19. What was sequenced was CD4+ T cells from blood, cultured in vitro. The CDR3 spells CSALGDYKGETQYF. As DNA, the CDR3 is TGCAGTGCTCTGGGGGACTACAAAGGGGAGACCCAGTACTTC.